Sequencing of this T cell receptor (beta chain) was carried out in a study of cytomegalovirus exposure and HLA in healthy donors. Study information: Drawn from HLA-typed donors, some 80 million unique TCRs were held in an early data release. Study-wide points: Later findings reportedly placed an Asian-associated ancestry cluster below the roughly 730-donor mean for N-insertions. Immune exposure was documented only through CMV serostatus. As confirmed in vitro, a few CMV-associated chains were specific for CMV antigens.

Per germline, CDR1 MGHRA and CDR2 YSYEKL. The CDR3 length is 16 residues. J gave up 0 bases and V 1 base, and 3 bases lay outside the gene matches. PCR employed 60 Vbeta and 13 Jbeta primers. Libraries were prepared by immunoSEQ multiplex PCR; TCRdb keeps only in-frame clonotypes and omits some of them. The sample carries over 150,000 clones, approximately 81% recorded once. This clone was detected only a few times. The target antigen is unknown. The chain links TRBV4-1 to TRBJ2-5, with TRBD1 matching over 9 bases. Sequencing was performed on PBMCs. The origin of this receptor is a woman under 40 in good health and CMV-seropositive. The CDR3 spells CASSQVGTGNQETQYF. The CDR3 nucleotides read TGCGCCAGCAGCCAAGTCGGGACAGGGAACCAAGAGACCCAGTACTTC.